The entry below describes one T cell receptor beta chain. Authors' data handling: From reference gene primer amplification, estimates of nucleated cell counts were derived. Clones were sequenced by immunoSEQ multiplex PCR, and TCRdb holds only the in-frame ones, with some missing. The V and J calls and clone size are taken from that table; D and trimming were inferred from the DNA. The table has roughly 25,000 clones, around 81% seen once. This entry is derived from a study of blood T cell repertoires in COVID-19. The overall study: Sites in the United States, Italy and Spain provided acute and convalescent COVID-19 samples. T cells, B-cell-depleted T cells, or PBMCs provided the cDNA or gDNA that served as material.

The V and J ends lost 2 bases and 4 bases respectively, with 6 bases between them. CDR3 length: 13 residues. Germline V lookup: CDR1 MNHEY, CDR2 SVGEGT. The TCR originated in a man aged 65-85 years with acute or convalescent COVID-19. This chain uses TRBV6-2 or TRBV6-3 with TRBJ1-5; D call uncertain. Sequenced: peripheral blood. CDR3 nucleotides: TGTGCCAGCAGTTACGCTACGAATCAGCCCCAGCATTTT. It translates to CASSYATNQPQHF.